Shown below are 7 T cell receptor beta chains from a single sample sequenced in a study of cytomegalovirus exposure and HLA in healthy donors. The primer mix had 60 Vbeta and 13 Jbeta primers. TCRdb's copy holds only in-frame clones and misses some; the assay was immunoSEQ multiplex PCR. The profile covers around 150,000 clones, with around 69% appearing a single time and over 2.5% taken by the ten largest. The specimen sequenced was PBMCs. All receptors come from a woman aged 30 to 39 in good health and CMV-seronegative.

As DNA, the CDR3 is TGTGCCACCAGCGATACAGGGCAGTCCGAAAAACTGTTTTTT. Translation: CATSDTGQSEKLFF. This chain links TRBV15 with TRBJ1-4, with D possibly TRBD1 on 6 matching bases. V was trimmed by 5 bases and J by 8 bases, leaving 15 bases between them. CDR3 length equals 14 residues. Per the germline V gene, CDR1 is LNHNV and CDR2 is YYDKDF (reference sequence).

This clone was seen a few times. The genes are TRBV7-9 and TRBJ1-2; TRBD1 aligns across 10 bases. This CDR3 is 14 amino acids long. V was clipped by 4 bases and J by 2 bases; unmatched bases: 1. Germline loops: CDR1 SEHNR, CDR2 FQNEAQ (reference sequence). The CDR3 reads CASSWGQGNYGYTF. In DNA, the CDR3 is TGTGCCAGCAGCTGGGGACAGGGGAACTATGGCTACACCTTC.

The chain combines TRBV18 with TRBJ1-1; maybe TRBD1 (5 bases). Germline lookup yields CDR1 KGHSH and CDR2 LQKENI. The CDR3 length is 15 residues. V dropped 0 bases and J dropped 3 bases, with 11 bases sitting between them. CDR3 sequence reads: CASSPPARADTEAFF. In nucleotides, the CDR3 is TGTGCCAGCTCACCACCGGCCAGGGCCGACACTGAAGCTTTCTTT.

This clone was seen just once. The chain couples TRBV5-4 to TRBJ2-7, with 8 bases aligning to TRBD1. Germline CDR1 is SGHNT and CDR2 is YYREEE (reference sequence). The V segment lost 2 bases and the J segment 4 bases; nucleotides outside the gene matches: 2. This CDR3 has 13 amino acids. The CDR3 region is CASSFWTGYEQYF. The CDR3 DNA reads as TGTGCCAGCAGCTTTTGGACAGGGTACGAGCAGTACTTC.

This clone has a handful of counts. The chain joins TRBV29-1 to TRBJ2-1, with D possibly being TRBD2 (6 bases). Trimming left V 5 bases short and J 2 bases short, with 13 bases between. Germline V lookup: CDR1 SQVTM, CDR2 ANQGSEA. This CDR3 spans 14 amino acids. CDR3 bases: TGCAGCGTTCTAGGACTAAACCCCTACAATGAGCAGTTCTTC. Amino acid sequence: CSVLGLNPYNEQFF.

The rearrangement joins TRBV5-6 to TRBJ2-1; 8 bases agree with TRBD2. The CDR3 has 12 residues. The V gene's germline CDR1 is SGHDT and CDR2 YYEEEE. The V gene end was trimmed by 2 bases and the J gene end by 15 bases; junction bases not matched to a gene: 7. The CDR3 region is CASSLREGRGFF. In DNA, the CDR3 is TGTGCCAGCAGCTTACGGGAGGGCCGAGGGTTCTTC. Complete variable domain (other parts from reference TRBV5-6 and TRBJ2-1): DAGVTQSPTHLIKTRGQQVTLRCSPKSGHDTVSWYQQALGQGPQFIFQYYEEEERQRGNFPDRFSGHQFPNYSSELNVNALLLGDSALYLCASSLREGRGFFGPGTRLTVL.

The table lists this clone with a few counts. V is TRBV11-2 and J is TRBJ2-3, with D unresolved. Looked up from germline, CDR1 is SGHAT and CDR2 is FQNNGV. This CDR3 has 12 residues. V was clipped by 2 bases and J by 4 bases, with 4 bases between them. CDR3 in amino acids: CASSLTADTQYF. CDR3 DNA sequence: TGTGCCAGCAGCTTAACGGCAGATACGCAGTATTTT. The complete variable domain, with remaining parts taken from reference TRBV11-2 and TRBJ2-3, reads EAGVAQSPRYKIIEKRQSVAFWCNPISGHATLYWYQQILGQGPKLLIQFQNNGVVDDSQLPKDRFSAERLKGVDSTLKIQPAKLEDSAVYLCASSLTADTQYFGPGTRLTVL.